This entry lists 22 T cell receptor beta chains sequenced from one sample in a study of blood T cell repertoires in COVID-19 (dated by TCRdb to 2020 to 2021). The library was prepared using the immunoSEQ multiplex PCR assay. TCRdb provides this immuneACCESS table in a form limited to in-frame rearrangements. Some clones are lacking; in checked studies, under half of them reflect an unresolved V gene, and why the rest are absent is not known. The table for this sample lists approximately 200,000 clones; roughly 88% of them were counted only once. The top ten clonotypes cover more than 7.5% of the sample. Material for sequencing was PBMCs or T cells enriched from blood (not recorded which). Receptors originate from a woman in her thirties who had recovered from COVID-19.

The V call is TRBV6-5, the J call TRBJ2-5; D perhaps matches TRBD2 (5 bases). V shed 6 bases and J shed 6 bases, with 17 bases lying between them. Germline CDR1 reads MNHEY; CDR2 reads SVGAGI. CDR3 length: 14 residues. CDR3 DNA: TGTGCCAGCAGAGGCGTCGGGAATCGGAAGACCCAGTACTTC. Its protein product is CASRGVGNRKTQYF.

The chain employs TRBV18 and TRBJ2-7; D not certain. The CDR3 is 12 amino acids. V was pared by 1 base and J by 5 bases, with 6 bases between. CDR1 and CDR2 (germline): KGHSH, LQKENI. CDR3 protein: CASSPQYNEQYF. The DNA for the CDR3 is TGTGCCAGCTCACCACAGTACAACGAGCAGTACTTC.

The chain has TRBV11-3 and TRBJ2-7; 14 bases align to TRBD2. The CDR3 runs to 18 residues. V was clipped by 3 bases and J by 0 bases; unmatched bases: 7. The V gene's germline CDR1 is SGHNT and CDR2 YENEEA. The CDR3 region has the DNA TGTGCCAGCAGCTTCGGGACTAGCGGGAGCCGAAGCTCCTACGAGCAGTACTTC. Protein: CASSFGTSGSRSSYEQYF.

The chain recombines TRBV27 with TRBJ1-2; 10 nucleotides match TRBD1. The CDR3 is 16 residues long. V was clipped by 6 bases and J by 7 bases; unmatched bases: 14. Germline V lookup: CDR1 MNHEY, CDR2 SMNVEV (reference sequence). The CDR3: CASRGQGRFLVSGYTF. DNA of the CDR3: TGTGCCAGCAGGGGACAGGGGAGGTTTTTAGTCTCTGGCTACACCTTC.

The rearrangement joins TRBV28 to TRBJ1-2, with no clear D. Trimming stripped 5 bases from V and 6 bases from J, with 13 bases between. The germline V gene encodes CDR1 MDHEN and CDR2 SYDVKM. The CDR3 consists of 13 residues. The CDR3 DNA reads TGTGCCAGCAGTGACGGAGGGATCCATGGCTACACCTTC. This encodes CASSDGGIHGYTF.

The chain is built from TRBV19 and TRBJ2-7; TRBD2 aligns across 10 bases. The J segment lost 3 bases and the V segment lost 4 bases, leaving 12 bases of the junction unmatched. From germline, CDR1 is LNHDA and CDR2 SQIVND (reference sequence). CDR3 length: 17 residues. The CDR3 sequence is CASSTRNGLAAFYEQYF. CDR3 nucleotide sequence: TGTGCCAGTAGTACTAGGAACGGACTAGCGGCATTCTACGAGCAGTACTTC.

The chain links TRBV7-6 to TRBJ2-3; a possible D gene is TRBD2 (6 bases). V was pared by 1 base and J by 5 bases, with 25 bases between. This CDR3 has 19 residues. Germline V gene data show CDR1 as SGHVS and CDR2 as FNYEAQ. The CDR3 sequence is CASSLVEWGWRDGEDTQYF. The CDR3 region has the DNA TGTGCCAGCAGCTTAGTAGAGTGGGGTTGGCGGGATGGGGAAGATACGCAGTATTTT.

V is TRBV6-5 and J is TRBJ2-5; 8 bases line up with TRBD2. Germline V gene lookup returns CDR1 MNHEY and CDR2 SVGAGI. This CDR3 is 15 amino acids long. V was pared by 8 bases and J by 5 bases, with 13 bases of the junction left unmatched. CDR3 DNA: TGTGCCAGCTCCAGCGGGAGCACTAAAAGGGAGACCCAGTACTTC. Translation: CASSSGSTKRETQYF.

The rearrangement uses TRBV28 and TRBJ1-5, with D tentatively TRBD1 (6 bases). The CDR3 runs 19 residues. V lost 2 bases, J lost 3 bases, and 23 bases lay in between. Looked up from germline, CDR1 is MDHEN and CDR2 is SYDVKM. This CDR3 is CASSLGGGGRSINNQPQHF. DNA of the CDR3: TGTGCCAGCAGTTTAGGGGGCGGGGGGAGGTCGATTAACAATCAGCCCCAGCATTTT.

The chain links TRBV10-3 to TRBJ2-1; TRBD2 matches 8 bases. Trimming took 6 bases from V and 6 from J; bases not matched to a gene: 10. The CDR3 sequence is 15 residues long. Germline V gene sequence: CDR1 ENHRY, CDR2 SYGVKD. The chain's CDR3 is CAISLSSSGVNEQFF. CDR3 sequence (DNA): TGTGCCATCAGCCTGTCAAGTAGCGGGGTCAATGAGCAGTTCTTC.

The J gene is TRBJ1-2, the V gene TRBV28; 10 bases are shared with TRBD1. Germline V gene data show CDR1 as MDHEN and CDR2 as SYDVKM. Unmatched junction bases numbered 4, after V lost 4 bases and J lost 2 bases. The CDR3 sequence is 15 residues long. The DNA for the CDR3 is TGTGCCAGCAGTTCCCCGACAGGGGGCAACTATGGCTACACCTTC. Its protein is CASSSPTGGNYGYTF.

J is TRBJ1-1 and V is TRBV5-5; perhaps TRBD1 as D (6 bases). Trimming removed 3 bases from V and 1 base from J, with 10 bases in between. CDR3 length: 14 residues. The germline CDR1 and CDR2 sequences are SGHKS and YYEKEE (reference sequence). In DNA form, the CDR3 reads TGTGCCAGCAGCTGGGGACACCCGAACACTGAAGCTTTCTTT. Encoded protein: CASSWGHPNTEAFF.

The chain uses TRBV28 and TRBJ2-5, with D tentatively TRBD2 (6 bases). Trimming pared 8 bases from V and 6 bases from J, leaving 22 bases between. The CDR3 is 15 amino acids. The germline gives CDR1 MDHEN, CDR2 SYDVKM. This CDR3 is CASHGGSVFSKTQYF. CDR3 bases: TGTGCCAGCCATGGGGGGTCCGTTTTCTCTAAGACCCAGTACTTC.

The CDR3 DNA is TGTGCCAGCAGCCTCCACGACAGGGGGACTGAAGCTTTCTTT. It translates to CASSLHDRGTEAFF. The chain joins TRBV9 to TRBJ1-1, with 9 bases fitting TRBD1. The germline gives CDR1 SGDLS, CDR2 YYNGEE. The CDR3 extends over 14 amino acids. The trim removed 4 bases at V and 5 bases at J, leaving 6 bases unmatched.

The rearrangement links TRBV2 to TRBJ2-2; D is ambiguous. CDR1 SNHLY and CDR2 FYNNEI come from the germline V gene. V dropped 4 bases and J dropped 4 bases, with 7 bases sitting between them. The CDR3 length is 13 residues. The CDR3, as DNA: TGTGCCAGCAGTGTTTACAGCACCGGGGAGCTGTTTTTT. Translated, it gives CASSVYSTGELFF.

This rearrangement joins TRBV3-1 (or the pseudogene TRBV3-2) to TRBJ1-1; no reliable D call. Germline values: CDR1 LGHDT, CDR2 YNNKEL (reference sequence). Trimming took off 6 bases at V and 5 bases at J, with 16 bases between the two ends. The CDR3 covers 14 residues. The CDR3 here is CASSLEGGKTEAFF. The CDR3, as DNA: TGTGCCAGCAGTCTGGAGGGTGGAAAAACTGAAGCTTTCTTT.

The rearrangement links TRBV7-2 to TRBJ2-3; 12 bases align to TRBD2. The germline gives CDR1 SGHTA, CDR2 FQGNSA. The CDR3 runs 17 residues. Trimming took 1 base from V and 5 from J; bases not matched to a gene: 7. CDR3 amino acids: CASSLDTSGRYGDTQYF. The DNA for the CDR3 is TGTGCCAGCAGCTTAGATACTAGCGGGAGGTATGGAGATACGCAGTATTTT.

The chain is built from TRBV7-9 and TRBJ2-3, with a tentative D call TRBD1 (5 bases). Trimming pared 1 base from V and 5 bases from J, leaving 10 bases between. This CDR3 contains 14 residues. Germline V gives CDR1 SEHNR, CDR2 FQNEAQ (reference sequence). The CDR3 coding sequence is TGTGCCAGCAGCTTAGACAGGAACGAAGATACGCAGTATTTT. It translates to CASSLDRNEDTQYF.

The CDR3 region is CASSVRGNEQFF. The CDR3 nucleotides read TGCGCCAGCAGCGTTAGGGGAAATGAGCAGTTCTTC. This chain connects TRBV5-1 to TRBJ2-1; TRBD1 might be the D (5 bases). V was shortened by 4 bases and J by 7 bases, with 9 bases between the two germline ends. Germline CDR1 is SGHRS and CDR2 is YFSETQ. CDR3 length: 12 amino acids.

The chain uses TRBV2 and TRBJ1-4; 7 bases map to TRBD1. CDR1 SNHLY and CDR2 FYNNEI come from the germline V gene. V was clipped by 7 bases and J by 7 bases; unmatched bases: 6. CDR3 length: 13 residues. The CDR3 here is CASTVAGGEKLFF. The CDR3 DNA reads TGTGCCAGCACTGTGGCAGGGGGTGAAAAACTGTTTTTT.

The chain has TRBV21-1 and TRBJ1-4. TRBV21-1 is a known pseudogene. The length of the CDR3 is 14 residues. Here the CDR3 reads CARERRQKKSELFF. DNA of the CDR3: TGTGCCAGAGAAAGGAGGCAGAAGAAGTCAGAACTGTTTTTT.

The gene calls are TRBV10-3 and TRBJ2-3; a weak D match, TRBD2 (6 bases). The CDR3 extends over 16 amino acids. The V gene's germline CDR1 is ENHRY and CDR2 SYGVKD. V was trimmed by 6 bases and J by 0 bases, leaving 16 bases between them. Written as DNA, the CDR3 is TGTGCCATCAGGGACATAGCGGAGGCTAGCACAGATACGCAGTATTTT. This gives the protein CAIRDIAEASTDTQYF.